Here is one TCR beta chain with its context. In the source study's methods: Amplified reference gene primers provided the basis for estimating nucleated cell counts. Data came from immunoSEQ multiplex PCR; TCRdb stores just in-frame clones and leaves some out. The V and J calls and clone size come from that table; D and trimming were worked out from the DNA. Of roughly 30,000 clones listed, roughly nine tenths are singletons. The data were obtained in a study of blood T cell repertoires in COVID-19. The overall study: Samples came from the United States, Italy and Spain, spanning acute and convalescent COVID-19. T cells, B-cell-depleted T cells, or PBMCs provided the cDNA or gDNA that served as material.

The ends lost 6 bases at V and 3 bases at J; junction bases unmatched: 7. CDR1 and CDR2 (germline): KGHSH, LQKENI. This CDR3 has 15 residues. This rearrangement joins TRBV18 to TRBJ2-7; the match to TRBD2 covers 11 bases. The TCR originated in a human donor in a cohort sampled during active COVID-19. The sequencing sample was made of peripheral blood. The CDR3 DNA sequence: TGTGCCAGCTCTACCGGGGGGACTAGCGGCTACGAGCAGTACTTC. Residues: CASSTGGTSGYEQYF.